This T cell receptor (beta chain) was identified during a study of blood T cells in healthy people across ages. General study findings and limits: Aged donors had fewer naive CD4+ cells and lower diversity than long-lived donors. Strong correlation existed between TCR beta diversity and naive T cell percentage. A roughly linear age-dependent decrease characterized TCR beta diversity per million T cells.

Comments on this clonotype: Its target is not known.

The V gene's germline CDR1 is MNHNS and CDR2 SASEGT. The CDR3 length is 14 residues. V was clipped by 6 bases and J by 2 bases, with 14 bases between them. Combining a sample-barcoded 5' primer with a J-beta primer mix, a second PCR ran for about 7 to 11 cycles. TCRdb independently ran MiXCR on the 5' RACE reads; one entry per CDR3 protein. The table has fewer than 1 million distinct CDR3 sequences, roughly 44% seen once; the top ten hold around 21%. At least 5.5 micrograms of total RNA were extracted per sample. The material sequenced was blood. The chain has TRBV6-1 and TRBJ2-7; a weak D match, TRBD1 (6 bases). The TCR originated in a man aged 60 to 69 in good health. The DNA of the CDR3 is TGTGCCAGCAGCTGGGACACCCCAACCTACGAGCAGTACTTC. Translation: CASSWDTPTYEQYF.